The T cell receptor beta chain under discussion was sequenced for a study of T-cell memory formation after mild COVID-19. Overall study results and limits: Later expanders leaned toward CD4+, whereas clones contracting from day 15 to 85 were balanced CD4/CD8.

The germline V gene has CDR1 SGHTA and CDR2 FQGNSA. This CDR3 has 15 residues. The V segment lost 2 bases and the J segment 7 bases; nucleotides outside the gene matches: 7. TCR alpha and TCR beta cDNA libraries carrying sample barcodes and UMIs were produced by 5'RACE using constant-segment primers. MiXCR, applied by TCRdb to the 5' RACE reads, yields one record per CDR3 protein. The table has about 430,000 distinct CDR3 sequences, 20% to 25% seen once; the top ten hold around 8.1%. Regarding this clonotype: The antigen is unknown.

The clonotype was recovered from an adult woman who had mild COVID-19 (a few samples of this study predate the infection). Cell type and time point are not known. This chain links TRBV7-2 with TRBJ2-7; 11 nucleotides match TRBD2. The specimen was PBMCs or a T cell subset sorted from them (not recorded which). CDR3 DNA sequence: TGTGCCAGCAGCTTAATAGCGGGGGGGCCAAGGGAGCAGTACTTC. It specifies CASSLIAGGPREQYF.